The 20 T cell receptor beta chains below come from one sample, sequenced in a study of radiotherapy plus CTLA-4 blockade in lung cancer. The method was immunoSEQ multiplex PCR; TCRdb's version includes in-frame clones alone and lacks a portion of them. The profile shows about 88,000 clones, about 78% of them singletons. The sample here was peripheral blood, taken from a patient treated with radiotherapy plus ipilimumab. The source of these receptors is a human donor with non-small cell lung cancer that progressed on radiotherapy plus ipilimumab.

The rearrangement links TRBV16 to TRBJ1-5, with 7 bases aligning to TRBD1. Trimming removed 4 bases from V and 5 bases from J; junction bases left unmatched: 2. The CDR3 runs 13 residues. CDR1 and CDR2 from the germline V gene are KGHSY and FQNENV. Written as DNA, the CDR3 is TGTGCCAGCAGCCGAGGACAGGATCAGCCCCAGCATTTT. This codes for CASSRGQDQPQHF.

The chain couples TRBV6-5 to TRBJ2-5; D is perhaps TRBD1 or TRBD2 (5 bases each). Looked up from germline, CDR1 is MNHEY and CDR2 is SVGAGI. This CDR3 has 13 residues. V was clipped by 8 bases and J by 1 base, with 11 bases between them. CDR3 sequence reads: CASSGTGQETQYF. The CDR3 nucleotides are TGTGCCAGCTCCGGGACGGGCCAAGAGACCCAGTACTTC.

The chain couples TRBV5-6 to TRBJ1-1, with D perhaps TRBD1 (5 bases). The germline V gene encodes CDR1 SGHDT and CDR2 YYEEEE. The CDR3 loop spans 18 amino acids. The germline V and J ends were trimmed by 3 bases and 3 bases, with 24 bases remaining between them. CDR3 in amino acids: CASSSRRGVTPKDTEAFF. The CDR3 DNA reads TGTGCCAGCAGCTCCCGGAGGGGCGTTACACCTAAGGACACTGAAGCTTTCTTT.

Only one count was recorded for this clone. The DNA for the CDR3 is TGCGCCAGCAGCCAAGATCAGGGGGCAGATACGCAGTATTTT. Translated: CASSQDQGADTQYF. The chain couples TRBV4-3 to TRBJ2-3; the match to TRBD1 covers 7 bases. After removal of 0 bases from V and 4 bases from J, the junction contained 1 base not matched to a gene. Germline loops: CDR1 LGHNA, CDR2 YSLEER. This CDR3 region has 14 residues.

J is TRBJ1-4 and V is TRBV29-1; D is unclear. Germline V gene data show CDR1 as SQVTM and CDR2 as ANQGSEA. V was shortened by 0 bases and J by 6 bases, with 8 bases between the two germline ends. This CDR3 comprises 13 residues. The CDR3 spells CSVEDPADEKLFF. CDR3 coding DNA: TGCAGCGTTGAAGATCCGGCCGATGAAAAACTGTTTTTT.

The chain uses TRBV29-1 and TRBJ1-2; tentatively, D is TRBD1 (6 bases). The CDR3 loop spans 14 amino acids. CDR1 is SQVTM and CDR2 is ANQGSEA in the germline V gene. The V gene lost 0 bases and the J gene lost 4 bases, with 12 bases spanning the gap. The CDR3 spells CSVEDTGYRYGYTF. The CDR3, as DNA: TGCAGCGTTGAAGATACAGGGTATCGCTATGGCTACACCTTC.

In DNA, the CDR3 is TGTGCCAGCAGTATATTTCGGGGGGGGGCGGAAGAGCAGTACTTC. It encodes CASSIFRGGAEEQYF. The chain is built from TRBV28 and TRBJ2-7; the match to TRBD2 covers 8 bases. This CDR3 comprises 15 residues. V was pared by 5 bases and J by 7 bases, with 13 bases of the junction left unmatched. CDR1 and CDR2 from the germline V gene are MDHEN and SYDVKM.

The chain is built from TRBV19 and TRBJ1-2; 7 bases line up with TRBD1. V lost 7 bases to trimming and J lost 3 bases; unmatched junction nucleotides: 17. Germline V lookup: CDR1 LNHDA, CDR2 SQIVND (reference sequence). This CDR3 is built from 17 residues. In DNA, the CDR3 is TGTGCCAGTACCTCCGTACAGGGGATAGTTTCCCACTATGGCTACACCTTC. The encoded protein is CASTSVQGIVSHYGYTF.

The rearrangement uses TRBV2 and TRBJ2-7, with D possibly matching TRBD1 (7 bases). Germline CDR1 and CDR2: SNHLY and FYNNEI. This CDR3 spans 14 amino acids. Trimming stripped 6 bases from V and 5 bases from J, with 17 bases between. In nucleotides, the CDR3 is TGTGCCAGCAGGGAGGGGGCCGTAAAAAACGAGCAGTACTTC. Translated: CASREGAVKNEQYF.

The rearrangement links TRBV11-2 to TRBJ2-1; weak D call: TRBD1 (6 bases). Germline V gene lookup returns CDR1 SGHAT and CDR2 FQNNGV. CDR3 length: 13 amino acids. V shed 4 bases and J shed 15 bases, with 19 bases lying between them. The CDR3 DNA follows: TGTGCCAGCAGCTCGGGCCCGAGACAGGCCACGTTCTTC. This encodes CASSSGPRQATFF.

This sequence joins TRBV29-1 and TRBJ1-2; 10 bases agree with TRBD1. Germline V gene data show CDR1 as SQVTM and CDR2 as ANQGSEA. CDR3 size: 13 residues. V lost 7 bases and J lost 8; bases outside the gene matches: 10. CDR3 loop: CSARQGALGGYTF. Here the CDR3 DNA reads TGCAGCGCCAGACAGGGGGCATTGGGAGGCTACACCTTC.

A single count supports this clone. The chain joins TRBV25-1 to TRBJ2-2; D uncertain. Trimming took 4 bases from V and 3 from J, leaving 6 bases between them. This CDR3 has 13 amino acids. The germline gives CDR1 MGHDK, CDR2 SYGVNS. CDR3 bases: TGTGCCAGCAGTGGCTGGGACACCGGGGAGCTGTTTTTT. Amino acids: CASSGWDTGELFF.

The rearrangement links TRBV11-2 to TRBJ2-7, with unresolved D. The CDR3 spans 14 residues. The germline CDR1 and CDR2 sequences are SGHAT and FQNNGV. V was pared by 2 bases and J by 2 bases, with 10 bases between. In nucleotides, the CDR3 is TGTGCCAGCAGCTTAAACAGAGGACCCTACGAGCAGTACTTC. Its translation: CASSLNRGPYEQYF.

The gene calls are TRBV5-6 and TRBJ2-3; 9 bases are shared with TRBD2. Germline V gives CDR1 SGHDT, CDR2 YYEEEE. The CDR3 runs 17 residues. J was trimmed by 4 bases and V by 7 bases; bases with no gene match: 16. The CDR3 reads CASGQPLERGDSDTQYF. The CDR3 region has the DNA TGTGCCAGCGGCCAGCCTCTAGAGCGGGGGGACTCAGATACGCAGTATTTT. The variable domain in full, with the rest retrieved from reference TRBV5-6 and TRBJ2-3, is DAGVTQSPTHLIKTRGQQVTLRCSPKSGHDTVSWYQQALGQGPQFIFQYYEEEERQRGNFPDRFSGHQFPNYSSELNVNALLLGDSALYLCASGQPLERGDSDTQYFGPGTRLTVL.

CDR3 residues: CASSPEGQPQHF. The CDR3 region has the DNA TGCGCCAGCAGCCCCGAAGGGCAGCCCCAGCATTTT. The chain is built from TRBV5-1 and TRBJ1-5, with no clear D. With 4 bases removed from V and 7 bases from J, the gap between germline ends came to 9 bases. The germline gives CDR1 SGHRS, CDR2 YFSETQ. The CDR3 has 12 residues.

The chain links TRBV9 to TRBJ2-2, with D perhaps assigned TRBD1 or TRBD2 (5 bases each). The CDR3 loop spans 16 amino acids. Germline assignment: CDR1 SGDLS and CDR2 YYNGEE. Trimming shortened V by 7 bases and J by 0 bases, and 16 bases separated the two germline ends. CDR3 DNA sequence: TGTGCCAGCGGCGCAACGGGACCCGCGAACACCGGGGAGCTGTTTTTT. It encodes CASGATGPANTGELFF.

The V and J genes are TRBV7-7 and TRBJ2-2; TRBD1 agrees at 10 bases. The CDR3 length is 14 residues. In germline, CDR1 is SSHAT, CDR2 FNYEAQ (reference sequence). V lost 6 bases, J lost 6 bases, and 4 bases stayed unmatched. CDR3 sequence reads: CASRPDRGAGELFF. In DNA form, the CDR3 reads TGTGCCAGCAGACCGGACAGGGGGGCCGGGGAGCTGTTTTTT.

This clone occurred once. CDR3 sequence (DNA): TGTGCCAGCAGCTTTGGGACAGGATATAGCAATCAGCCCCAGCATTTT. The encoded protein is CASSFGTGYSNQPQHF. The J gene is TRBJ1-5, the V gene TRBV7-9, with 8 bases lining up with TRBD1. V shed 3 bases, J shed 0 bases, and the junction held 4 bases outside the gene matches. CDR3 length: 16 amino acids. Per the germline V gene, CDR1 is SEHNR and CDR2 is FQNEAQ (reference sequence).

The rearrangement uses TRBV28 and TRBJ2-2, with D unresolved. Germline V gene lookup returns CDR1 MDHEN and CDR2 SYDVKM. Trimming took off 5 bases at V and 7 bases at J, with 14 bases between the two ends. The CDR3 runs to 14 residues. The CDR3 DNA reads TGTGCCAGCAGTCCGATCACCAGCTACGGGGAGCTGTTTTTT. It encodes CASSPITSYGELFF. The full variable domain, its missing parts supplied by reference TRBV28 and TRBJ2-2, is DVKVTQSSRYLVKRTGEKVFLECVQDMDHENMFWYRQDPGLGLRLIYFSYDVKMKEKGDIPEGYSVSREKKERFSLILESASTNQTSMYLCASSPITSYGELFFGEGSRLTVL.

The gene calls are TRBV7-6 and TRBJ2-1; D might be TRBD1 (5 bases). The CDR3 is 15 amino acids. Per germline, CDR1 SGHVS and CDR2 FNYEAQ. V was clipped by 0 bases and J by 1 base, with 7 bases between them. The CDR3 region is CASSLAAGSYNEQFF. In DNA, the CDR3 is TGTGCCAGCAGCTTAGCAGCAGGGTCCTACAATGAGCAGTTCTTC.